Below are 9 T cell receptor beta chains sequenced from a single sample in a study of blood T cells in healthy people across ages. With a J-beta primer mix and a sample-barcoded 5' primer, a second PCR ran about 6 to 11 cycles. One entry per CDR3 protein results from TCRdb running MiXCR on the 5' RACE reads. Of hundreds of thousands of distinct CDR3 sequences listed, 45% to 50% are singletons. Source material: blood. These receptors all stem from a woman aged 60 to 75 in good health.

The chain is built from TRBV11-1 and TRBJ1-2; TRBD1 agrees at 7 bases. Trimming at V came to 4 bases and at J to 2 bases, leaving 1 base not matched to a gene. Per germline, CDR1 SGHAT and CDR2 FQDESV (reference sequence). The CDR3 covers 13 residues. The CDR3 coding sequence is TGTGCCAGCAGCTGGGGACAGAACTATGGCTACACCTTC. Translated, it gives CASSWGQNYGYTF.

This sequence joins TRBV20-1 and TRBJ2-4, with D possibly matching TRBD1 (5 bases). Germline values: CDR1 DFQATT, CDR2 SNEGSKA (reference sequence). The CDR3 is made up of 14 amino acids. Between the trimmed V and J ends, which lost 4 bases and 1 base, there was a span of 11 bases. The CDR3 DNA sequence: TGCAGTGCTACCCGGCAGGGCGCCAAAAACATTCAGTACTTC. Protein: CSATRQGAKNIQYF.

The chain joins TRBV29-1 to TRBJ1-5; D gene ambiguous. V was shortened by 4 bases and J by 6 bases, with 10 bases between the two germline ends. Germline CDR1 SQVTM, CDR2 ANQGSEA. The length of the CDR3 is 12 residues. CDR3 bases: TGCAGCGTTGGAAGGGCGGGTCAGCCCCAGCATTTT. Protein sequence: CSVGRAGQPQHF. Full variable domain (rest looked up from reference TRBV29-1 and TRBJ1-5): SAVISQKPSRDICQRGTSLTIQCQVDSQVTMMFWYRQQPGQSLTLIATANQGSEATYESGFVIDKFPISRPNLTFSTLTVSNMSPEDSSIYLCSVGRAGQPQHFGDGTRLSIL.

There are a few counts of this clonotype. The chain carries TRBV24-1 and TRBJ2-3; D is ambiguous. V was shortened by 1 base and J by 3 bases, with 10 bases between the two germline ends. Germline loops: CDR1 KGHDR, CDR2 SFDVKD. This CDR3 region has 15 residues. CDR3 sequence reads: CATSDLGRATDTQYF. In DNA form, the CDR3 reads TGTGCCACCAGTGATTTAGGGCGCGCAACAGATACGCAGTATTTT.

The rearrangement uses TRBV12-5 and TRBJ2-3; possible D gene TRBD2, 6 bases. V was clipped by 5 bases and J by 4 bases, with 10 bases between them. Germline-derived CDR1 and CDR2 are LGHNT and FRNRAP. This CDR3 spans 13 amino acids. The DNA for the CDR3 is TGTGCTAGTGGTCGCGGGGATGCAGATACGCAGTATTTT. The encoded protein is CASGRGDADTQYF.

This clonotype was observed many times. V is TRBV4-3 and J is TRBJ2-5; the match to TRBD1 covers 7 bases. Germline V CDR1 and CDR2: LGHNA, YSLEER. Germline trimming cut 3 bases from V and 4 bases from J; bases unmatched to any gene: 5. The CDR3 runs to 14 residues. This CDR3 is CASSQARGRETQYF. In nucleotides, the CDR3 is TGCGCCAGCAGCCAGGCTAGGGGGCGAGAGACCCAGTACTTC.

This clonotype was seen a handful of times. V gene TRBV6-2 or TRBV6-3 combines with J gene TRBJ2-1, with D tentatively TRBD1 or TRBD2 (5 bases each). Germline CDR1 reads MNHEY; CDR2 reads SVGEGT. The CDR3 totals 14 residues. The V and J ends lost 7 bases and 0 bases respectively, with 10 bases between them. The CDR3 DNA follows: TGTGCCAGCACCCCAGGGAGCTCCTACAATGAGCAGTTCTTC. Translated: CASTPGSSYNEQFF.

V is TRBV20-1 and J is TRBJ1-1; no clear D. The CDR3 is made up of 17 amino acids. The germline V gene encodes CDR1 DFQATT and CDR2 SNEGSKA (reference sequence). The V end lost 3 bases, the J end lost 6 bases, and 26 bases lay between the germline ends. The CDR3: CSARVRPRDPKRPEAFF. CDR3 coding DNA: TGCAGTGCTAGGGTGCGACCCCGGGATCCGAAGCGACCTGAAGCTTTCTTT.

This clonotype was counted between two and nine times. This chain links TRBV12-3 or TRBV12-4 with TRBJ2-1, with a tentative D call TRBD1 (6 bases). This CDR3 contains 15 residues. V lost 1 base, J lost 6 bases, and 13 bases lay in between. The DNA of the CDR3 is TGTGCCAGCAGTTTAGTCAGGGGAACAGGCAATGAGCAGTTCTTC. Its translation is CASSLVRGTGNEQFF.